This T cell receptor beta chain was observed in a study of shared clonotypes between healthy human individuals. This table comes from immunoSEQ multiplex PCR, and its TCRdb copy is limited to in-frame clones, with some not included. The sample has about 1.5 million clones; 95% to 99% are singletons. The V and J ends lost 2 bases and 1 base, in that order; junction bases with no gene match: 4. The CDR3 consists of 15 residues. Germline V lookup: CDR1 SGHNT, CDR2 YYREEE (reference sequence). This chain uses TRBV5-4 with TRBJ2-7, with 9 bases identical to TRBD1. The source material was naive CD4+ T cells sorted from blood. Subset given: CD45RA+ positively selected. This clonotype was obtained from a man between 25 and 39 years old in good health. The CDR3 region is CASSLQGALSYEQYF. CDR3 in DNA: TGTGCCAGCAGCTTACAGGGGGCCCTATCCTACGAGCAGTACTTC.